This TCR beta chain was profiled in a study of identical twins. Study-level findings and limits: Models underpredicted monozygotic twin sharing of out-of-frame TCR alpha.

CDR3 length equals 16 residues. Between the trimmed V and J ends, which lost 1 base and 0 bases, there was a span of 13 bases. Concerning this clonotype itself: Its antigen is unidentified.

TCRdb re-derived calls from the 5' RACE reads in MiXCR, one entry per CDR3 protein. The repertoire holds roughly 260,000 distinct CDR3 sequences, with more than 12% as singletons. Specimen: memory (CD45RO+) T cells sorted from blood. This TCR came from a woman under 30 in good health. The rearrangement links TRBV12-3 or TRBV12-4 to TRBJ2-7; a weak D match, TRBD2 (5 bases). The CDR3 reads CASSLGLAKDSYEQYF. Here the CDR3 DNA reads TGTGCCAGCAGTTTAGGGCTAGCTAAAGACTCCTACGAGCAGTACTTC.